What follows describes a single T cell receptor (beta chain). Its antigen is not identified. One junction end disagrees with the germline gene, perhaps due to a read error. The record originates from a study of naive and memory T cell subsets. The SP2 primer and nested alpha and beta constant region primers amplified ligated cDNA in four rounds. One entry per CDR3 protein results from TCRdb running MiXCR on the UMI-ligation and nested PCR reads. The top ten clones hold around 6.4% of a sample with 20,000 to 25,000 distinct CDR3 sequences, approximately 6.5% of them seen once. This CDR3 has 14 amino acids. Germline V gives CDR1 SSHAT, CDR2 FNYEAQ (reference sequence). Regarding treatment: skin biopsy from PPD injection site in Mantoux-positive individual. TCR cDNA received a 3' ligated oligonucleotide that carried a UMI. Biopsied sites were PPD injections in people with a positive Mantoux test. Input was roughly 1 to 1000 ng of DNase-treated total RNA without cell sorting.

Study findings and constraints: Delayed type IV hypersensitivity infiltration was taken to explain higher tuberculin-site TCR counts. The RNA method is potentially sensitive to activation and differentiation changes.

The genes are TRBV7-7 and TRBJ2-7, with TRBD1 identical over 9 bases. Specimen: skin, collected from a tuberculin skin test site. The clonotype was recovered from an adult in good health. The CDR3 region has the DNA TGTGCTAGCAGCTTGGGACAGGGAAACTACGAGCAGTACTTC. Protein product: CASSLGQGNYEQYF.